The 26 T cell receptor beta chains presented below share a single source sample, sequenced in a study of shared clonotypes between healthy human individuals. Sequencing used immunoSEQ multiplex PCR; TCRdb keeps in-frame clones, though not all of them. The sample includes hundreds of thousands of clones, 55% to 85% of them seen just once. The sequenced sample was memory CD4+ T cells sorted from blood. Subset described: CD45RA-negative fraction. The receptors originated from a woman in her 30s in good health.

This clone was seen many times. The sample contains more than one DNA sequence encoding this CDR3. The rearrangement links TRBV18 to TRBJ2-7, with 7 positions matching TRBD1. This CDR3 has 14 amino acids. Germline lookup yields CDR1 KGHSH and CDR2 LQKENI. V shed 6 bases and J 2 bases; nucleotides not matched to a gene: 7. CDR3 residues: CASSSRQGPYEQYF. The CDR3 bases are TGTGCCAGCTCCTCACGACAGGGACCCTACGAGCAGTACTTC.

This clone has just a few counts. The chain recombines TRBV10-3 with TRBJ1-5, with D possibly TRBD1 on 5 matching bases. V shed 3 bases and J shed 3 bases, with 12 bases lying between them. Germline V CDR1 and CDR2: ENHRY, SYGVKD. There are 15 residues in the CDR3. In DNA form, the CDR3 reads TGTGCCATCAGTGAAGGGCAGGGAAACAATCAGCCCCAGCATTTT. Translated, it gives CAISEGQGNNQPQHF.

The chain uses TRBV10-3 and TRBJ1-1; the D gene is possibly TRBD1 (5 bases). V lost 4 bases to trimming and J lost 3 bases, with 9 bases between them. CDR3 size: 13 residues. In germline, CDR1 is ENHRY, CDR2 SYGVKD. CDR3 DNA sequence: TGTGCCATCAGTGTTCGGGACGACACTGAAGCTTTCTTT. It translates to CAISVRDDTEAFF.

The table lists this clone with a few counts. The J gene is TRBJ2-7, the V gene TRBV28, with D perhaps being TRBD1 or TRBD2 (5 bases each). The CDR3 totals 14 residues. V was cut by 6 bases and J by 0 bases, with 12 bases left in between. Germline CDR1 is MDHEN and CDR2 is SYDVKM. The CDR3 protein is CASSGAGGSYEQYF. In DNA form, the CDR3 reads TGTGCCAGCAGCGGGGCAGGCGGCTCCTACGAGCAGTACTTC.

The chain has TRBV5-4 and TRBJ2-2, with a weak D call TRBD2 (7 bases). V gave up 3 bases and J gave up 4 bases, with 13 bases separating them. This CDR3 has 15 residues. The germline V gene has CDR1 SGHNT and CDR2 YYREEE (reference sequence). DNA of the CDR3: TGTGCCAGCAGCTCATGGAGGGGGGGCACCGGGGAGCTGTTTTTT. It encodes CASSSWRGGTGELFF.

The genes are TRBV7-6 and TRBJ2-5, with a tentative D call TRBD2 (6 bases). Germline CDR1 reads SGHVS; CDR2 reads FNYEAQ. V was pared by 4 bases and J by 5 bases, with 11 bases between. CDR3 length: 13 residues. The CDR3 DNA reads TGTGCCAGCAGCTCGGGAGTTAGGGAGACCCAGTACTTC. It encodes CASSSGVRETQYF.

This clone was counted once. This sequence joins TRBV2 and TRBJ1-4, with a tentative D call TRBD1 (5 bases). Trimming took off 4 bases at V and 6 bases at J, with 12 bases between the two ends. CDR1 is SNHLY and CDR2 is FYNNEI in the germline V gene. The CDR3 totals 14 residues. The CDR3 region has the DNA TGTGCCAGCAGTGGCCGGGACGGAGATGAAAAACTGTTTTTT. Its translation is CASSGRDGDEKLFF.

The rearrangement uses TRBV28 and TRBJ1-3; 8 nucleotides align to TRBD1. From germline, CDR1 is MDHEN and CDR2 SYDVKM. V shed 5 bases and J 9 bases; nucleotides not matched to a gene: 3. There are 12 residues in the CDR3. CDR3 protein: CASSGQGTTIYF. The CDR3 bases are TGTGCCAGCAGTGGACAGGGTACCACCATATATTTT.

CDR3 in amino acids: CASKKEGGTNTGELFF. CDR3 sequence (DNA): TGTGCCAGCAAAAAAGAAGGGGGGACGAACACCGGGGAGCTGTTTTTT. V and J are TRBV7-8 and TRBJ2-2; D may correspond to TRBD1 or TRBD2 (6 bases each). This CDR3 region has 16 residues. V dropped 7 bases and J dropped 0 bases, with 15 bases sitting between them. The V gene's germline CDR1 is SGHVS and CDR2 FQNEAQ.

The rearrangement links TRBV19 to TRBJ2-1; D call uncertain. Trimming cost V 5 bases and J 0 bases, with 11 bases left between them. This CDR3 has 15 amino acids. Germline V gene data show CDR1 as LNHDA and CDR2 as SQIVND (reference sequence). CDR3 residues: CASSLIYSSYNEQFF. The DNA for the CDR3 is TGTGCCAGTAGTTTGATTTACAGCTCCTACAATGAGCAGTTCTTC.

For the CDR3, the DNA is TGTGCCAGTAGGCGACAGACTTATAGCAATCAGCCCCAGCATTTT. Amino acid sequence: CASRRQTYSNQPQHF. The rearrangement uses TRBV19 and TRBJ1-5, with D maybe TRBD1 (5 bases). V lost 6 bases, J lost 0 bases, and 12 bases lay in between. Germline V gene sequence: CDR1 LNHDA, CDR2 SQIVND (reference sequence). The CDR3 spans 15 residues.

The rearrangement joins TRBV28 to TRBJ2-7; D is uncertain. V lost 3 bases, J lost 3 bases, and 9 bases lay in between. Germline values: CDR1 MDHEN, CDR2 SYDVKM. CDR3 length: 13 residues. CDR3 residues: CASSLDENYEQYF. As DNA, the CDR3 is TGTGCCAGCAGTTTGGACGAAAACTACGAGCAGTACTTC.

The chain is built from TRBV28 and TRBJ2-7; 11 bases are a match to TRBD1. The V segment lost 5 bases and the J segment 4 bases; nucleotides outside the gene matches: 4. The CDR3 spans 14 residues. Germline V gene data show CDR1 as MDHEN and CDR2 as SYDVKM. As DNA, the CDR3 is TGTGCCAGCAGTAGGGACAGGGGGATATACGAGCAGTACTTC. Its protein is CASSRDRGIYEQYF.

The chain links TRBV14 to TRBJ1-2; D unresolved. CDR1 and CDR2 (germline): SGHDN, FVKESK. V was shortened by 1 base and J by 0 bases, with 9 bases between the two germline ends. CDR3 length: 15 amino acids. The chain's CDR3 is CASSQGIHANYGYTF. DNA for the CDR3: TGTGCCAGCAGCCAAGGTATCCATGCTAACTATGGCTACACCTTC.

The V call is TRBV11-3, the J call TRBJ2-1; 8 bases are a match to TRBD2. The CDR3 is 15 residues long. Per the germline V gene, CDR1 is SGHNT and CDR2 is YENEEA. With 3 bases clipped from V and 5 bases from J, the junction kept 6 bases outside the gene matches. This chain's CDR3 is CASSLAGGFNNEQFF. DNA of the CDR3: TGTGCCAGCAGCTTGGCGGGAGGTTTCAACAATGAGCAGTTCTTC.

The chain joins TRBV5-6 to TRBJ1-2; D gene ambiguous. From germline, CDR1 is SGHDT and CDR2 YYEEEE. The CDR3 is 14 amino acids. V was pared by 3 bases and J by 2 bases, with 11 bases between. The CDR3 spells CASSSPTVNYGYTF. CDR3 sequence (DNA): TGTGCCAGCAGCTCCCCTACAGTGAACTATGGCTACACCTTC.

The J gene is TRBJ2-7, the V gene TRBV7-6; 8 positions agree with TRBD1. The ends lost 0 bases at V and 1 base at J; junction bases unmatched: 17. The CDR3 spans 20 residues. Germline lookup yields CDR1 SGHVS and CDR2 FNYEAQ. CDR3 residues: CASSLARTGPSSANSYEQYF. The CDR3 region has the DNA TGTGCCAGCAGCTTAGCTAGGACAGGGCCTTCTAGCGCGAATTCCTACGAGCAGTACTTC.

The chain employs TRBV5-1 and TRBJ2-3, with D perhaps matching TRBD1 or TRBD2 (5 bases each). Between the trimmed V and J ends, which lost 0 bases and 5 bases, there was a span of 10 bases. The CDR3 spans 14 residues. Germline CDR1 SGHRS, CDR2 YFSETQ. The CDR3 loop is CASSLVGTEDTQYF. Written as DNA, the CDR3 is TGCGCCAGCAGCTTGGTGGGGACGGAAGATACGCAGTATTTT. The full variable domain, in which reference TRBV5-1 and TRBJ2-3 provide the parts outside the CDR3, is KAGVTQTPRYLIKTRGQQVTLSCSPISGHRSVSWYQQTPGQGLQFLFEYFSETQRNKGNFPGRFSGRQFSNSRSEMNVSTLELGDSALYLCASSLVGTEDTQYFGPGTRLTVL.

The rearrangement links TRBV10-3 to TRBJ2-7; 8 bases line up with TRBD2. There are 14 residues in the CDR3. J was trimmed by 2 bases and V by 3 bases; bases with no gene match: 3. In germline, CDR1 is ENHRY, CDR2 SYGVKD. The CDR3 spells CAISEGSGTYEQYF. The CDR3 nucleotides are TGTGCCATCAGTGAAGGTAGCGGGACCTACGAGCAGTACTTC.

V gene TRBV29-1 combines with J gene TRBJ2-3; D possibly corresponds to TRBD2 (6 bases). This CDR3 region has 16 residues. Trimming cost V 4 bases and J 0 bases, with 17 bases left between them. The V gene's germline CDR1 is SQVTM and CDR2 ANQGSEA. The CDR3 is CSVGSRGGLSTDTQYF. As DNA, the CDR3 is TGCAGCGTTGGTTCTCGTGGGGGACTTAGCACAGATACGCAGTATTTT.

V gene TRBV19 combines with J gene TRBJ2-3; D might be TRBD2 (5 bases). V was shortened by 1 base and J by 1 base, with 9 bases between the two germline ends. Germline V gene lookup returns CDR1 LNHDA and CDR2 SQIVND (reference sequence). The CDR3 is made up of 15 amino acids. DNA for the CDR3: TGTGCCAGTAGTATAGGGGGTAGCGGCACAGATACGCAGTATTTT. Translation: CASSIGGSGTDTQYF.

This clone was recorded only once. Other DNA sequences within the sample encode an identical CDR3. V usage is TRBV28 and J usage is TRBJ2-7, with D possibly called TRBD1 or TRBD2 (5 bases each). The length of the CDR3 is 14 residues. Trimming removed 3 bases at V and 0 bases at J, with 9 bases between. Germline CDR1 and CDR2: MDHEN and SYDVKM. The CDR3 loop reads CASSFGTASYEQYF. For the CDR3, the DNA is TGTGCCAGCAGTTTCGGGACGGCCTCCTACGAGCAGTACTTC.

V is TRBV29-1 and J is TRBJ1-1, with D perhaps TRBD1 (6 bases). Looked up from germline, CDR1 is SQVTM and CDR2 is ANQGSEA. This CDR3 has 11 amino acids. The germline V and J ends were trimmed by 6 bases and 3 bases, with 8 bases remaining between them. CDR3 coding DNA: TGCAGCGTCGACAGGTACACTGAAGCTTTCTTT. Encoded protein: CSVDRYTEAFF.

In this sample, this clone turned up once. V gene TRBV19 combines with J gene TRBJ2-6; tentatively, D is TRBD1 or TRBD2 (6 bases each). Germline CDR1 is LNHDA and CDR2 is SQIVND (reference sequence). The germline V and J ends were trimmed by 2 bases and 0 bases, with 11 bases remaining between them. The CDR3 spans 17 residues. The chain's CDR3 is CASSILAGHSGANVLTF. CDR3 coding DNA: TGTGCCAGTAGTATATTGGCGGGACACTCTGGGGCCAACGTCCTGACTTTC.

The V and J genes are TRBV28 and TRBJ2-7, with 8 bases lining up with TRBD2. The germline gives CDR1 MDHEN, CDR2 SYDVKM. CDR3 size: 15 residues. Trimming took 6 bases from V and 4 from J; bases not matched to a gene: 11. The CDR3 loop reads CASSSRGGRSYEQYF. Here the CDR3 DNA reads TGTGCCAGCAGCTCGAGGGGCGGGAGGTCTTACGAGCAGTACTTC.

The V call is TRBV4-1, the J call TRBJ2-2, with TRBD2 matching over 8 bases. The V segment lost 3 bases and the J segment 1 base; nucleotides outside the gene matches: 7. This CDR3 is 17 amino acids long. Germline loops: CDR1 MGHRA, CDR2 YSYEKL. Here the CDR3 reads CASSHGSAGGNTGELFF. The CDR3 DNA follows: TGCGCCAGCAGCCACGGGTCCGCGGGAGGGAACACCGGGGAGCTGTTTTTT.